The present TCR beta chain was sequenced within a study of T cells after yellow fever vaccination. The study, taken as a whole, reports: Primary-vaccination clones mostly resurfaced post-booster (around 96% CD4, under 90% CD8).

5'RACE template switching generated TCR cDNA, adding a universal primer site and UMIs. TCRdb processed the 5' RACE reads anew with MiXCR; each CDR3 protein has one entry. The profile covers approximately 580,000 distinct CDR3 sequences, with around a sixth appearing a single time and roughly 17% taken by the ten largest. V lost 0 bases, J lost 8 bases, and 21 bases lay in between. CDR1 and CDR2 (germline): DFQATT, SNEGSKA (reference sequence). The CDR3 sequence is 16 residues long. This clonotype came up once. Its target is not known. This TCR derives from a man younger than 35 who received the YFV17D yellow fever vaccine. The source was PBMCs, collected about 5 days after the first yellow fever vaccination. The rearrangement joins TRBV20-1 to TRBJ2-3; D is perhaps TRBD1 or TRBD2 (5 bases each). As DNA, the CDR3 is TGCAGTGCTAGAGATCCGGGGCAGTCCCTGGGCCGTACGCAGTATTTT. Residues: CSARDPGQSLGRTQYF.